This TCR beta chain comes out of a study of blood T cells in healthy people across ages. This clonotype was seen ten or more times. What it binds is not known. General study findings and limits: Strong correlation was found linking TCR beta diversity to naive T cell percentage.

The CDR3 is 15 residues long. The J segment lost 0 bases and the V segment lost 6 bases, leaving 3 bases of the junction unmatched. The V gene's germline CDR1 is SGHTA and CDR2 FQGTGA. A second PCR of roughly 7 to 11 cycles used a sample-barcoded 5' primer and a J-beta primer mix. Each of the cDNA molecules was tagged by a template-switch adaptor with 12 random nucleotides. TCRdb ran MiXCR on the 5' RACE reads and lists one entry per CDR3 protein. The data contain approximately 1,700,000 distinct CDR3 sequences, around 42% of them singletons. Specimen: blood. The clonotype originates from a human donor in good health. J is TRBJ2-1 and V is TRBV7-3; 9 nucleotides align to TRBD2. The CDR3 spells CASSYSGSSYNEQFF. In DNA form, the CDR3 reads TGTGCCAGCAGTTATAGCGGGAGCTCCTACAATGAGCAGTTCTTC.